This TCR beta chain is drawn from a study of T cell repertoires in cytomegalovirus infection (dated by TCRdb to the late 2010s). Regarding the research as a whole: The HLA type of each donor mattered for the analysis, because public TCR beta signatures pointed to carriage of CMV infection along with the matching HLA type.

V lost 1 base and J lost 1 base; the stretch between them is 8 bases long. The germline V gene specifies SGHDT as CDR1 and YYEEEE as CDR2. From the cysteine up to the phenylalanine, the CDR3 has a length of 14 residues. Left in the record is the CDR3 DNA by itself, 42 bases read in frame from the first base. This clonotype appeared many times. It has no known antigen specificity. No much larger clone is present one base from it, and per-base qualities are unavailable. The sample was run on an Illumina HiSeq 1500. The public reads were reprocessed in TCRdb via fastp at Q25 and MiXCR, keeping in-frame beta chains. Here each entry gathers all rows of one CDR3 protein and keeps the most common genes and DNA. The sample contains about 680,000 distinct CDR3 sequences, 24% of them found a single time. The ten largest make up around 7.6% of the sample. Beyond this particular receptor, the publication reports: In both this cohort and an independent roughly 360-donor cohort, the cumulative frequency of public TCR beta family members distinguished carriers of CMV infection plus the relevant HLA type. The ex vivo response was dominated by HLA-C-restricted CMV-specific TCR beta clonotypes, which also provided the single most frequent clonotype in two of eight donors.

The chain links TRBV5-6 with TRBJ1-1, with the D gene call left open. The source material was CD8+ T cells from PBMCs. The sequence came from a human donor in good health (CMV status not recorded). Some clones in this sample may be carry-over from other donors' samples. The CDR3 region has the sequence CASSLSASNTEAFF. DNA sequence: TGTGCCAGCAGCTTGTCCGCCTCGAACACTGAAGCTTTCTTT.